The 16 T cell receptor beta chains in this list originate from one sample, sequenced in a study of T-cell reconstitution after alpha-beta-depleted transplantation in children. Construction of the TCRbeta library involved unique molecular identifiers. TCRdb itself ran the PCR reads through MiXCR, one entry per CDR3 protein. The data show 780,000 or so distinct CDR3 sequences, about 15% seen once. The material was PBMCs, mostly from graft donor cells, obtained 360 days after TCRalphabeta/CD19-depleted stem cell transplant. The receptors were sampled from a male patient between 5 and 17 years old who had a stem cell transplant for acute lymphoblastic leukemia, so the T cells may come from the graft donor.

This clonotype has just a few counts. V gene TRBV5-1 combines with J gene TRBJ1-2; D gene ambiguous. The CDR3 length is 13 residues. Trimming pared 2 bases from V and 6 bases from J, leaving 11 bases between. CDR1 is SGHRS, CDR2 YFSETQ, per germline. The CDR3 loop is CASSLYEWDGYTF. In nucleotides, the CDR3 is TGCGCCAGCAGCTTATATGAGTGGGATGGCTACACCTTC.

This clonotype was picked up many times. V and J are TRBV29-1 and TRBJ2-7, with TRBD2 as a possible D gene (6 bases). CDR3 length: 16 residues. Deletions cut 4 bases from V and 1 base from J, with 20 bases between. CDR1 is SQVTM and CDR2 is ANQGSEA in the germline V gene. Here the CDR3 DNA reads TGCAGCGTTGCCACGGCTAGCGCAGAGTGGTCCTACGAGCAGTACTTC. Translating gives CSVATASAEWSYEQYF.

This clonotype was observed a few times. The rearrangement links TRBV20-1 to TRBJ2-7; possible D gene TRBD1, 5 bases. V dropped 0 bases and J dropped 3 bases, with 15 bases sitting between them. Germline-derived CDR1 and CDR2 are DFQATT and SNEGSKA (reference sequence). This CDR3 comprises 15 residues. The CDR3 sequence is CSARDLAGQDYEQYF. The CDR3 DNA follows: TGCAGTGCTAGAGATTTGGCAGGGCAAGACTACGAGCAGTACTTC.

V and J are TRBV7-9 and TRBJ2-1; D could derive from TRBD1 or TRBD2 (5 bases each). The CDR3 loop spans 10 amino acids. CDR1 and CDR2 (germline): SEHNR, FQNEAQ (reference sequence). DNA of the CDR3: TGTGTCTACGGGGACCATGAGCAGTTCTTC. As protein: CVYGDHEQFF.

The chain combines TRBV3-1 with TRBJ2-5; D might be TRBD2 (6 bases). V lost 0 bases and J 9 bases, leaving 26 bases between the germline ends. CDR3 length: 18 residues. Germline V CDR1 and CDR2: LGHDT, YNNKEL (reference sequence). The CDR3 protein is CASSQDLGTPVWEEAQYF. CDR3 DNA: TGTGCCAGCAGCCAAGATCTTGGGACCCCTGTCTGGGAGGAAGCCCAGTACTTC.

This clonotype has more than one count but fewer than ten. The chain is built from TRBV11-1 and TRBJ2-5, with 7 bases aligning to TRBD1. Trimming cost V 9 bases and J 4 bases; bases outside gene matches: 23. The CDR3 totals 18 residues. The V gene's germline CDR1 is SGHAT and CDR2 FQDESV (reference sequence). This chain's CDR3 is CASTPWEQGRILRETQYF. In DNA, the CDR3 is TGTGCCAGTACTCCATGGGAACAGGGGAGAATTCTAAGAGAGACCCAGTACTTC.

There are a few counts of this clonotype. The genes are TRBV6-5 and TRBJ2-7, with 11 positions matching TRBD2. Trimming at V came to 0 bases and at J to 4 bases, leaving 2 bases not matched to a gene. CDR1 and CDR2 from the germline V gene are MNHEY and SVGAGI. The CDR3 covers 15 residues. CDR3 in amino acids: CASSYSSGREYEQYF. The CDR3 DNA is TGTGCCAGCAGTTACTCTAGCGGGAGGGAGTACGAGCAGTACTTC.

The J gene is TRBJ2-1, the V gene TRBV12-3 or TRBV12-4; 10 bases line up with TRBD2. V was clipped by 2 bases and J by 8 bases; unmatched bases: 6. The length of the CDR3 is 15 residues. The CDR3 reads CASSLRSGRVDEQFF. The CDR3 DNA is TGTGCCAGCAGTTTACGAAGCGGGAGGGTCGATGAGCAGTTCTTC.

This clonotype was counted ten times or more. The chain is built from TRBV18 and TRBJ1-1; D is uncertain. The germline V gene encodes CDR1 KGHSH and CDR2 LQKENI. The CDR3 spans 12 residues. V dropped 8 bases and J dropped 0 bases, with 7 bases sitting between them. DNA of the CDR3: TGTGCCAGCAGTCCCTTGAACACTGAAGCTTTCTTT. Amino acids: CASSPLNTEAFF.

This clonotype turned up a few times. The chain employs TRBV4-1 and TRBJ2-1; D is ambiguous. V was cut by 1 base and J by 9 bases, with 16 bases left in between. Germline V gene data show CDR1 as MGHRA and CDR2 as YSYEKL. The CDR3 runs to 15 residues. The chain's CDR3 is CASSQATFLGSEQFF. The CDR3 region has the DNA TGCGCCAGCAGCCAAGCGACCTTCCTAGGTAGTGAGCAGTTCTTC.

The chain combines TRBV7-9 with TRBJ2-2, with 8 bases aligning to TRBD2. Germline V gene data show CDR1 as SEHNR and CDR2 as FQNEAQ (reference sequence). The V and J ends lost 5 bases and 5 bases, in that order; junction bases with no gene match: 10. The CDR3 loop spans 16 amino acids. CDR3 bases: TGTGCCAGCAGCCCTCTCTCGGGAGGGGTAACCGGGGAGCTGTTTTTT. The encoded protein is CASSPLSGGVTGELFF.

The chain links TRBV4-1 to TRBJ2-3; possibly TRBD2 for D (5 bases). Germline loops: CDR1 MGHRA, CDR2 YSYEKL. The CDR3 sequence is 15 residues long. Trimming removed 2 bases at V and 2 bases at J, with 11 bases between. The CDR3 region has the DNA TGCGCCAGCAGCCAACACCAGACTAACACAGATACGCAGTATTTT. This translates into CASSQHQTNTDTQYF.

The V gene is TRBV7-2, the J gene TRBJ2-1; no reliable D call. The CDR3 spans 13 residues. V dropped 8 bases and J dropped 2 bases, with 10 bases sitting between them. Germline V CDR1 and CDR2: SGHTA, FQGNSA. The CDR3 DNA reads as TGTGCCAGCCCCTCCGGCCCCTACAATGAGCAGTTCTTC. Amino acid sequence: CASPSGPYNEQFF.

This clonotype was detected many times. This rearrangement joins TRBV7-2 to TRBJ2-1; TRBD2 aligns across 12 bases. CDR3 size: 13 residues. With 9 bases clipped from V and 6 bases from J, the junction kept 3 bases outside the gene matches. Germline V gene lookup returns CDR1 SGHTA and CDR2 FQGNSA. The CDR3 protein is CASRTSGTNEQFF. CDR3 sequence (DNA): TGTGCCAGTCGGACTAGCGGGACCAATGAGCAGTTCTTC. The complete variable domain, with remaining parts taken from reference TRBV7-2 and TRBJ2-1, reads GAGVSQSPSNKVTEKGKDVELRCDPISGHTALYWYRQSLGQGLEFLIYFQGNSAPDKSGLPSDRFSAERTGGSVSTLTIQRTQQEDSAVYLCASRTSGTNEQFFGPGTRLTVL.

This chain connects TRBV12-3 or TRBV12-4 to TRBJ1-4; D might be TRBD1 (5 bases). The V and J ends lost 5 bases and 8 bases respectively, with 15 bases between them. The CDR3 loop spans 14 amino acids. The CDR3 DNA is TGTGCCAGCAGTCAACGGGACCGCGGGGAAAAACTGTTTTTT. Its protein is CASSQRDRGEKLFF.

The chain recombines TRBV6-1 with TRBJ2-3, with TRBD2 matching over 9 bases. The CDR3 consists of 14 residues. V lost 6 bases to trimming and J lost 2 bases; unmatched junction nucleotides: 3. Germline V gives CDR1 MNHNS, CDR2 SASEGT. The CDR3 loop reads CASRRTSATDTQYF. Written as DNA, the CDR3 is TGTGCCAGCAGACGGACTAGCGCCACAGATACGCAGTATTTT.